This TCR beta chain emerged from a study of T cell responses to AZD1222 COVID-19 vaccine. Study details: The analysis combined second doses at about 4 or about 12 weeks.

The study, taken as a whole, reports: Spike-specific TCR breadth and depth rose after two AZD1222 doses. Researchers took repertoire samples only after the peak T cell response had come.

V lost 4 bases and J lost 2; bases outside the gene matches: 8. The germline CDR1 and CDR2 sequences are MDHEN and SYDVKM. The CDR3 length is 16 residues. Assay: immunoSEQ multiplex PCR; the TCRdb copy retains only in-frame clones and omits some. Of over 120,000 clones in the sample, 80% to 95% were seen once. On this clone: Its antigen is unidentified.

The genes are TRBV28 and TRBJ2-3; 8 nucleotides agree with TRBD1. This material consisted of peripheral blood, taken on day 0 of AZD1222 vaccination. This clonotype was obtained from an adult in good health. CDR3: CASSSTGVPPTDTQYF. The CDR3 nucleotides are TGTGCCAGCAGTTCGACAGGGGTCCCCCCCACAGATACGCAGTATTTT. Full variable domain (outside the CDR3, taken from reference TRBV28 and TRBJ2-3): DVKVTQSSRYLVKRTGEKVFLECVQDMDHENMFWYRQDPGLGLRLIYFSYDVKMKEKGDIPEGYSVSREKKERFSLILESASTNQTSMYLCASSSTGVPPTDTQYFGPGTRLTVL.